The source of this T cell receptor (beta chain) is a study of cytomegalovirus exposure and HLA in healthy donors. Looking at the study overall: Earlier work reported 100 million or so unique TCR beta sequences from approximately 180 million T cells.

All the people who gave samples were healthy bone marrow donors. As regards this clone: Its antigen is not identified.

Study findings and constraints: A list of approximately 150 TCR beta chains associated with cytomegalovirus was given. Reported findings show TCR beta sequences accurately forecast HLA-A and HLA-B alleles in most subjects.

60 Vbeta and 13 Jbeta primers were used in PCR. Sequencing was performed with immunoSEQ multiplex PCR; in TCRdb, only in-frame clones are kept and a portion is missing. This listing includes roughly 45,000 clones. The CDR3 extends over 20 amino acids. J was trimmed by 1 base and V by 6 bases; bases with no gene match: 17. The germline CDR1 and CDR2 sequences are LGHNA and YNFKEQ. This receptor was identified in a woman under 40 in good health and CMV-seronegative. The J gene is TRBJ2-1, the V gene TRBV4-2; 11 bases fit TRBD2. The sample taken for sequencing was PBMCs. This chain's CDR3 is CASSHPGLAAQGSSYNEQFF. The CDR3 DNA reads TGTGCCAGCAGTCATCCGGGACTAGCGGCTCAAGGTAGTTCCTACAATGAGCAGTTCTTC.